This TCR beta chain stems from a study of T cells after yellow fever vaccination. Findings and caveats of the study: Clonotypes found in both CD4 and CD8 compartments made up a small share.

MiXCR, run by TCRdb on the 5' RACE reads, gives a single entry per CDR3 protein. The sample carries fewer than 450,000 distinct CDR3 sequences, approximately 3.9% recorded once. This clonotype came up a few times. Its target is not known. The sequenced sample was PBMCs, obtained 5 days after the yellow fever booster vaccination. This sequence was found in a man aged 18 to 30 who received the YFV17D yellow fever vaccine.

CDR3 loop: CASSQNRFSYNSPLHF. CDR3 coding DNA: TGTGCCAGCAGCCAGAACAGATTCTCCTATAATTCACCCCTCCACTTT. The chain has TRBV7-2 and TRBJ1-6; D ambiguous. Germline CDR1 SGHTA, CDR2 FQGNSA. The V and J ends lost 5 bases and 0 bases respectively, with 11 bases between them. This CDR3 has 16 residues.